The clone carrying this T cell receptor (beta chain) occurred a few times. The antigen is not known. The data were obtained in a study of radiation and T cells in renal cell carcinoma. Treatment specified: 15 Gy SBRT to primary tumor, nephrectomy 4 weeks later. This CDR3 is 13 amino acids long. The germline CDR1 and CDR2 sequences are SEHNR and FQNEAQ (reference sequence). V was shortened by 5 bases and J by 2 bases, with 9 bases between the two germline ends. Findings and limits, study-wide: Dominant CDR3 motifs occupied more repertoire in irradiated than control tumors.

Libraries were prepared by immunoSEQ multiplex PCR; TCRdb keeps only in-frame clonotypes and omits some of them. This sample yields about 13,000 clones, of which around 30% are seen a single time; 15% belongs to the top ten. This clonotype originated in a man between 60 and 70 years old with renal cell carcinoma. The sequencing used tumor tissue, collected from a patient whose treatment included radiotherapy and nephrectomy. The chain couples TRBV7-9 to TRBJ1-2; no definite D call. The CDR3 sequence: CASSPRSNYGYTF. As DNA, the CDR3 is TGTGCCAGCAGCCCACGATCCAACTATGGCTACACCTTC.